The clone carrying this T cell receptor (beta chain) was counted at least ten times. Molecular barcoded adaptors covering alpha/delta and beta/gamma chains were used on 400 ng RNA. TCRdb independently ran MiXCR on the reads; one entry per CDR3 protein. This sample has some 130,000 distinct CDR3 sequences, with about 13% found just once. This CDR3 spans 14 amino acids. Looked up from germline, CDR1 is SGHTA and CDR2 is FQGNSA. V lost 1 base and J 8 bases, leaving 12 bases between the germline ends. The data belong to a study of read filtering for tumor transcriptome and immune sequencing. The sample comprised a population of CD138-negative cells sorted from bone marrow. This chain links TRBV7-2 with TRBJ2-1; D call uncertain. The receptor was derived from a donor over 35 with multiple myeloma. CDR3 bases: TGTGCCAGCAGCTTAGGAAGGGTTGGGTATGAGCAGTTCTTC. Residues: CASSLGRVGYEQFF.